This T cell receptor beta chain was recovered during a study of T cells after yellow fever vaccination. Universal primer sites and UMIs were introduced during 5'RACE template-switching synthesis of TCR cDNA. MiXCR, run by TCRdb on the 5' RACE reads, gives a single entry per CDR3 protein. This table holds about 260,000 distinct CDR3 sequences, about 5.2% found once. CDR1 is SGHAT and CDR2 is FQDESV in the germline V gene (reference sequence). The V gene lost 5 bases and the J gene lost 4 bases, with 14 bases spanning the gap. This CDR3 is 14 amino acids long. This clonotype was detected only a few times.

This sequence was found in a man between 18 and 35 years old who received the YFV17D yellow fever vaccine. The input for sequencing was CD4+ T cells sorted from PBMCs, taken on the day of the yellow fever booster vaccination. V gene TRBV11-1 combines with J gene TRBJ2-5, with a weak D call TRBD1 (6 bases). CDR3 bases: TGTGCCAGCAGCAAAACTACAGGGTTAGAGACCCAGTACTTC. Its translation: CASSKTTGLETQYF.